Sequencing of this T cell receptor beta chain was carried out in a study of shared clonotypes between healthy human individuals (TCRdb year 2020). Study-level background: The cohort comprised two women and a few men aged 18 to 49 years. Libraries were prepared and TCR repertoires were sequenced by different laboratories using diverse techniques, in order to increase sequencing depth and limit assay-specific biases. Between about 0.94 and 8.9 billion PBMCs per donor were obtained by leukapheresis. To estimate repertoire size and how much clonotypes are shared between individuals, the study performed deep sequencing of blood TCR repertoires from a handful of healthy adults. For each donor, CD4 naive and CD4 memory were each run on three plates, CD8 naive on two plates, and CD8 memory on one plate.

Remarks on this clone: Its recognized antigen is unknown. Per-base qualities were not stored, and no clone one base away is much larger.

TCR CDR3 regions were amplified from genomic DNA by multiplex PCR using the deep immunoSEQ assay. For each cell subset, the extracted genomic DNA was distributed evenly across all wells of several immunoSEQ 96-well plates, and each plate served as one replicate. For sorted subsets, approximately 190 ng of genomic DNA, equivalent to some 30,000 T cell genomes, went into each replicate PCR. The purified libraries were quantified using a Qubit 3.0 fluorometer, sized with a Bioanalyzer 2100, and then quantified again using the KAPA Library Quantification kit. Every immunoSEQ 96-well plate was sequenced on a dedicated single-read 150-cycle Illumina NextSeq 550 flow cell. Regarding the original processing steps: Because the immunoSEQ output held only junctional sequences and lacked quality scores, the filtering could not match the filtering applied to full-length reads. Sequences were annotated with PyIR, a Python wrapper for IgBLAST v1.9, and V/J genes and CDR3 were assigned using IMGT germline references. Reads were filtered out if the reads had weak V/J assignments (E-value above 1e-6), no CDR3, stop codons, out-of-frame junctions, or ambiguous translated residues. A V3J clonotype was defined by an identical inferred V gene, J gene, and CDR3 amino acid sequence. To compute the percentage overlap between repertoires, the number of shared unique clonotypes was divided by the size of the smaller repertoire. Repertoire richness was assessed with RTK rarefaction, the Chao1 estimator, and Recon v2.1 estimates of unobserved clonotypes. OLGA was used to compute generation probabilities for all TCRbeta clonotypes that the gDNA method yielded from a handful of donors. In TCRdb, the immuneACCESS table is reduced to in-frame sequences with V and J assigned. These tables do not hold every clone; where another copy was compared, an unresolved V gene accounts for under half, and the others remain unexplained. That table furnishes V, J and clone size, whereas the DNA furnished D and trimming. The sample table holds 2.3 million or so clones, of which 93% were seen once. 0.39% of the sample is in the top ten clones.

The donors were healthy, HIV-negative adults who had no recently reported acute infections or vaccinations. Only Caucasian adults living in Nashville, Tennessee, USA were represented among the donors. Magnetic negative selection was used to enrich CD4+ T cells, after which naive cells were positively selected on CD45RA and the negative fraction became the memory subset. Blood was collected by leukapheresis, and PBMCs were isolated by Ficoll-Histopaque density gradient centrifugation and then cryopreserved in liquid nitrogen vapor phase. Analytical flow cytometry was used to check the purity and quantity of each magnetically sorted T cell population. From each sorted fraction, genomic DNA was isolated and quantified by UV absorbance on a Nanodrop 2000c. Results the study describes overall, beyond this receptor: When a few donors were compared, the shared fraction of clonotypes was about 5% for naive CD4, around 4% for naive CD8, more than 2% for memory CD4, and less than 0.45% for memory CD8. Sampling was restricted to blood, and TCR repertoires in tissues likely differ from the TCR repertoires found in blood. Compared with non-shared clonotypes, the clonotypes found in all four sorted-subset donors had higher generation probabilities. Naive subsets generally had larger estimated clonotype richness than memory subsets. Because the study included only a small number of donors, the genetic and exposure-history diversity represented was limited. Pairwise subsampling led to the expectation that sequencing depth would affect the degree of clonotype sharing among donors. Rarefaction of sorted-subset datasets indicated incomplete sequencing despite the large sequencing depth.

V loses 5 bases, J loses 1 base, and the germline ends lie 5 bases apart. From the cysteine up to the phenylalanine, the CDR3 has a length of 12 residues. Kept here is only the CDR3 DNA, which spans 36 bases and is read in frame from base 1. The germline V gene encodes CDR1 SGHNT and CDR2 YENEEA. Rearrangement joined TRBV11-3 to TRBJ1-1; the D gene is not confidently resolved. The sequencing sample was made of naive CD4+ T cells from PBMCs. The cell subset or site label corresponds to: CD45RA+ positively selected. This clonotype originated in a man aged 18 to 30 in good health. Some clones in this sample may be carry-over from other donors' samples. This receptor carries the CDR3 CASSPGNTEAFF. The DNA sequence is given as TGTGCCAGCAGCCCGGGGAACACTGAAGCTTTCTTT.